Listed here are 10 T cell receptor beta chains from one sample, sequenced in a study of cytomegalovirus exposure and HLA in healthy donors. The data were produced by immunoSEQ multiplex PCR, yet TCRdb's version contains in-frame clones alone and is incomplete. The data contain about 150,000 clones, approximately 91% of them singletons. Sequencing input: PBMCs. The receptors shown here come from a woman under 30 in good health and CMV-seropositive.

The chain recombines TRBV7-3 with TRBJ2-3, with 11 bases identical to TRBD2. CDR1 and CDR2 from the germline V gene are SGHTA and FQGTGA. The CDR3 length is 16 residues. V lost 5 bases and J lost 2; bases outside the gene matches: 6. The CDR3 DNA sequence: TGTGCCAGCAGCCCCTCGGGACTAGCGGTCACAGATACGCAGTATTTT. Its translation is CASSPSGLAVTDTQYF.

Only a few counts were recorded for this clone. The chain has TRBV2 and TRBJ2-7, with TRBD2 matching 9 bases. The length of the CDR3 is 11 residues. The germline V gene encodes CDR1 SNHLY and CDR2 FYNNEI. For the CDR3, the DNA is TGTTACTCGGGGGCTAGCGGGGTGCAGTACTTC. Residues: CYSGASGVQYF. Full variable domain (missing parts from reference TRBV2 and TRBJ2-7): EPEVTQTPSHQVTQMGQEVILRCVPISNHLYFYWYRQILGQKVEFLVSFYNNEISEKSEIFDDQFSVERPDGSNFTLKIRSTKLEDSAMYFCYSGASGVQYFGPGTRLTVT.

The rearrangement uses TRBV15 and TRBJ2-5; TRBD1 agrees at 7 bases. Germline-derived CDR1 and CDR2 are LNHNV and YYDKDF (reference sequence). The CDR3 loop spans 16 amino acids. Trimming took 0 bases from V and 9 from J; bases not matched to a gene: 13. CDR3 sequence reads: CATSRDAWETGQAQYF. DNA of the CDR3: TGTGCCACCAGCAGAGATGCCTGGGAGACAGGGCAAGCCCAGTACTTC.

This clone appeared a single time. This rearrangement joins TRBV29-1 to TRBJ2-2; D perhaps matches TRBD2 (5 bases). The CDR3 has 13 amino acids. Per the germline V gene, CDR1 is SQVTM and CDR2 is ANQGSEA. V dropped 0 bases and J dropped 7 bases, with 9 bases sitting between them. CDR3 in amino acids: CSVEDSGNGELFF. The CDR3 DNA follows: TGCAGCGTTGAAGACTCCGGGAACGGGGAGCTGTTTTTT.

J is TRBJ2-5 and V is TRBV7-9, with 8 bases fitting TRBD1. The CDR3 has 14 amino acids. The J segment lost 5 bases and the V segment lost 4 bases, leaving 6 bases of the junction unmatched. Germline-derived CDR1 and CDR2 are SEHNR and FQNEAQ (reference sequence). In DNA, the CDR3 is TGTGCCAGCAGCTACTGGACAGGGCAGGAGACCCAGTACTTC. Encoded protein: CASSYWTGQETQYF.

The chain couples TRBV7-3 to TRBJ2-1; 9 positions agree with TRBD2. This CDR3 region has 14 residues. V was clipped by 8 bases and J by 5 bases; unmatched bases: 7. Germline lookup yields CDR1 SGHTA and CDR2 FQGTGA. DNA for the CDR3: TGTGCCAGCCAACAAATAGCGGGAGACAATGAGCAGTTCTTC. As protein: CASQQIAGDNEQFF.

The V gene is TRBV10-3, the J gene TRBJ2-3, with 8 positions matching TRBD1. The CDR3 consists of 17 residues. The germline CDR1 and CDR2 sequences are ENHRY and SYGVKD. After removal of 3 bases from V and 2 bases from J, the junction contained 10 bases not matched to a gene. CDR3 nucleotides: TGTGCCATCAGTGACTTTGACAGGGGCCTGACCACAGATACGCAGTATTTT. Translated, it gives CAISDFDRGLTTDTQYF.

The V call is TRBV28, the J call TRBJ2-7; the D gene is possibly TRBD2 (6 bases). CDR1 and CDR2 from the germline V gene are MDHEN and SYDVKM. This CDR3 comprises 14 residues. The ends were cut back, 9 bases at V and 4 bases at J, with 19 bases in the middle. In DNA form, the CDR3 reads TGTGCCAGTCGTCTCTCAGCCGGGGGTTACGAGCAGTACTTC. It encodes CASRLSAGGYEQYF.

This clone occurred once. The chain joins TRBV5-1 to TRBJ1-4, with 11 nucleotides matching TRBD1. With 2 bases clipped from V and 8 bases from J, the junction kept 5 bases outside the gene matches. Germline V gene sequence: CDR1 SGHRS, CDR2 YFSETQ. This CDR3 has 15 amino acids. The CDR3 coding sequence is TGCGCCAGCAGCTTCGGGACAGGGGGTAGGGAAAAACTGTTTTTT. Amino acid sequence: CASSFGTGGREKLFF.

V is TRBV27 and J is TRBJ2-7; 16 bases map to TRBD2. In germline, CDR1 is MNHEY, CDR2 SMNVEV (reference sequence). This CDR3 spans 17 amino acids. The V gene end was trimmed by 5 bases and the J gene end by 6 bases; junction bases not matched to a gene: 10. CDR3 bases: TGTGCCAGCAGTCGCCCGGGACTAGCGGGAGGGCTAAGCGAGCAGTACTTC. Amino acid sequence: CASSRPGLAGGLSEQYF.